Listed below are T cell receptor beta chains from one sample, sequenced in a study of control samples from healthy donors and cancer patients. TCRdb's table, derived via immunoSEQ multiplex PCR, lists solely in-frame clones and lacks some. The top ten hold less than 1.1% of the sample, which has roughly 55,000 clones, around 95% seen once. The sequenced material came from blood. The source is a woman aged 18-29 years in good health. CDR3s include the opening cysteine and the closing phenylalanine or tryptophan. D genes are given only for firm matches. Clone sizes are given selectively: once, few, many, or a class where the clone is expanded.

J gene	V gene	D gene	CDR3 length	clone size	CDR3 protein	CDR3 DNA
TRBJ1-5	TRBV11-2	-	15	-	CASSSSPAPNQPQHF	TGTGCCAGCAGCTCCTCTCCCGCGCCCAATCAGCCCCAGCATTTT
TRBJ2-1	TRBV4-3	-	15	-	CASSQVRDPYNEQFF	TGCGCCAGCAGCCAAGTCCGGGACCCTTACAATGAGCAGTTCTTC
TRBJ1-1	TRBV6-5	TRBD1	14	-	CASCLDRLMGEAFF	TGTGCCAGCTGTTTGGACAGGCTAATGGGTGAAGCTTTCTTT
TRBJ1-4	TRBV7-6	-	15	-	CASSLDPVPGEKLFF	TGTGCCAGCAGCTTAGATCCGGTCCCTGGGGAAAAACTGTTTTTT
TRBJ2-3	TRBV7-8	-	16	-	CASSLGGGTSTDTQYF	TGTGCCAGCAGCTTAGGTGGGGGGACAAGCACAGATACGCAGTATTTT
TRBJ1-2	TRBV27	-	13	once	CASSFQGPGGYTF	TGTGCCAGCAGTTTTCAGGGCCCGGGCGGCTACACCTTC
TRBJ2-2	TRBV4-3	-	19	-	CASSQASTSTGLSTGELFF	TGCGCCAGCAGCCAAGCCAGCACTTCAACGGGACTCAGCACCGGGGAGCTGTTTTTT
TRBJ1-3	TRBV5-6	-	15	-	CASSLRIGAGNTIYF	TGTGCCAGCAGCTTGAGGATCGGGGCCGGAAACACCATATATTTT
TRBJ2-5	TRBV19	-	15	once	CASSPSGTKQETQYF	TGTGCCAGTAGTCCCTCCGGGACCAAACAAGAGACCCAGTACTTC
TRBJ1-1	TRBV4-3	-	19	-	CASSQEVQTLPFVNTEAFF	TGCGCCAGCAGCCAAGAAGTACAGACTCTACCTTTCGTGAACACTGAAGCTTTCTTT
TRBJ2-5	TRBV20-1	TRBD1	9	-	CSALGQGDF	TGCAGTGCATTGGGACAGGGGGACTTC
TRBJ1-1	TRBV18	-	15	-	CASSPLRATDTEAFF	TGTGCCAGCTCACCTCTTAGGGCTACGGACACTGAAGCTTTCTTT
TRBJ2-7	TRBV19	-	11	few	CASSIGSEQYF	TGTGCCAGTAGTATCGGAAGCGAGCAGTACTTC
TRBJ1-2	TRBV6-5	-	13	-	CASSYSLREGETF	TGTGCCAGCAGTTACTCGTTGAGGGAAGGAGAAACCTTC
TRBJ2-1	TRBV7-9	-	13	-	CASSLLSESEQFF	TGTGCCAGCAGCTTACTCAGCGAGAGTGAGCAGTTCTTC
TRBJ1-5	TRBV28	-	17	few	CASSPAPRVRSNQPQHF	TGTGCCAGCAGTCCCGCTCCCAGGGTGAGGAGCAATCAGCCCCAGCATTTT
TRBJ1-2	TRBV12-3/TRBV12-4	-	11	-	CASLGPYGYTF	TGTGCCAGCCTCGGCCCCTATGGCTACACCTTC
TRBJ2-5	TRBV15	TRBD2	17	-	CATSRDRPSGGQETQYF	TGTGCCACCAGCAGAGATCGGCCTAGCGGGGGCCAAGAGACCCAGTACTTC
TRBJ1-6	TRBV9	-	17	-	CASSVGGMGGHNSPLHF	TGTGCCAGCAGCGTAGGGGGGATGGGTGGGCATAATTCACCCCTCCACTTT
TRBJ2-7	TRBV29-1	-	14	-	CSVVVGRSPYEQYF	TGCAGCGTTGTCGTGGGACGGAGTCCCTACGAGCAGTACTTC
TRBJ2-5	TRBV2	-	13	-	CASSDRQQETQYF	TGTGCCAGCAGTGACCGACAGCAAGAGACCCAGTACTTC
TRBJ1-2	TRBV30	TRBD1	18	-	CAWSPTRTGGKHNYGYTF	TGTGCCTGGAGTCCAACCCGGACAGGGGGCAAACATAACTATGGCTACACCTTC
TRBJ2-7	TRBV29-1	-	12	-	CSVETRDYEQYF	TGCAGCGTTGAAACTAGGGACTACGAGCAGTACTTC
TRBJ2-3	TRBV7-8	-	12	-	CASSGPSTPQYF	TGTGCCAGCAGCGGACCTAGTACCCCGCAGTATTTT
TRBJ1-1	TRBV9	-	13	-	CASSVAMNTEAFF	TGTGCCAGCAGCGTAGCCATGAACACTGAAGCTTTCTTT
TRBJ2-5	TRBV5-4	TRBD2	15	-	CASHTGGRSQETQYF	TGTGCCAGCCACACGGGGGGGCGGTCACAAGAGACCCAGTACTTC
TRBJ2-2	TRBV6-5	TRBD1	14	-	CASRRTGDTGELFF	TGTGCCAGCAGACGGACAGGGGACACCGGGGAGCTGTTTTTT
TRBJ2-7	TRBV4-2	TRBD1	16	-	CASSQGVTGVPYEQYF	TGTGCCAGCAGCCAAGGTGTGACAGGGGTCCCCTACGAGCAGTACTTC
TRBJ2-7	TRBV28	-	16	-	CATRRGRGTGSYEQYF	TGTGCCACCCGGAGGGGGCGCGGAACCGGGTCCTACGAGCAGTACTTC
TRBJ2-3	TRBV5-8	-	18	-	CASSHQTSAVGATDTQYF	TGTGCCAGCAGCCACCAAACCTCCGCGGTGGGGGCCACAGATACGCAGTATTTT
TRBJ1-2	TRBV15	-	16	-	CATCSMREWSNYGYTF	TGTGCCACCTGCAGCATGAGGGAGTGGAGTAACTATGGCTACACCTTC
TRBJ2-2	TRBV3-1/TRBV3-2	TRBD1	14	-	CASRTGGSTGELFF	TGTGCCAGCAGGACAGGGGGAAGCACCGGGGAGCTGTTTTTT
TRBJ2-7	TRBV6-6	TRBD2	15	-	CASSAPPRGELEQYF	TGTGCCAGCAGTGCCCCCCCCCGGGGGGAACTCGAGCAGTACTTC
TRBJ2-5	TRBV28	TRBD2	12	-	CASAGGRETQYF	TGTGCCAGCGCGGGGGGAAGAGAGACCCAGTACTTC
TRBJ1-1	TRBV29-1	TRBD1	12	-	CSVIQGETEAFF	TGCAGCGTGATCCAGGGGGAAACTGAAGCTTTCTTT
TRBJ1-2	TRBV5-4	-	16	-	CASSISTIQGDYGYTF	TGTGCCAGCAGTATCTCAACAATACAGGGAGACTATGGCTACACCTTC
TRBJ1-3	TRBV7-2	-	16	-	CASSLGSGSSGNTIYF	TGTGCCAGCAGCTTAGGGTCGGGTTCCTCTGGAAACACCATATATTTT
TRBJ1-6	TRBV4-2	-	14	-	CASSQEIENSPLHF	TGTGCCAGCAGCCAAGAAATTGAAAATTCACCCCTCCACTTT
TRBJ2-7	TRBV29-1	TRBD1	15	-	CSVEFGQGIFYEQYF	TGCAGCGTTGAGTTTGGACAGGGTATCTTTTACGAGCAGTACTTC
TRBJ1-4	TRBV9	-	18	-	CASSVGLMKNSRNEKLFF	TGTGCCAGCAGCGTAGGCCTAATGAAAAACTCCCGTAATGAAAAACTGTTTTTT
TRBJ1-6	TRBV4-1	-	17	-	CASSRYEGLKAFSPLHF	TGCGCCAGCAGCCGGTACGAGGGGTTAAAGGCTTTTTCACCCCTCCACTTT
TRBJ2-3	TRBV6-4	TRBD2	16	-	CATSRGLAGGTDTQYF	TGTGCCACCTCTCGTGGACTAGCGGGGGGAACAGATACGCAGTATTTT
TRBJ2-5	TRBV7-2	TRBD2	15	once	CASSLDGTSGETQYF	TGTGCCAGCAGCTTAGATGGGACTAGCGGCGAGACCCAGTACTTC
TRBJ2-2	TRBV19	-	17	-	CASSPSMGRPYTGELFF	TGTGCCAGTAGTCCCAGTATGGGACGGCCTTACACCGGGGAGCTGTTTTTT
TRBJ2-1	TRBV2	TRBD1	19	-	CASSGPRGDRGILYNEQFF	TGTGCCAGCAGTGGACCGAGGGGGGACAGGGGAATCCTCTACAATGAGCAGTTCTTC